These 3 T cell receptor beta chains originate from one sample sequenced in a study of cytomegalovirus exposure and HLA in healthy donors (dated by TCRdb to between 2016 and 2019). Receptor libraries were prepared by the immunoSEQ multiplex PCR assay. For the multiplex PCR, a mixture combining 60 forward primers for TCR Vbeta segments and 13 reverse primers for TCR Jbeta segments was used. TCRdb holds this immuneACCESS table with in-frame rearrangements only. Some clones are missing; in checked studies, unresolved V genes explain under half, and the rest has no known cause. The sample table records roughly 77,000 clones; around 72% of these occur just once. Clones ranked in the top ten supply about an eighth of the sample. Sequencing input: PBMCs. These TCRs come from a woman aged 40 to 49 in good health and CMV-seropositive.

This clone rates as medium-sized. This chain's CDR3 is CASSDPGQGVSGNTIYF. The DNA of the CDR3 is TGTGCCAGCTCAGATCCGGGACAGGGGGTAAGTGGAAACACCATATATTTT. The rearrangement joins TRBV27 to TRBJ1-3; 11 bases agree with TRBD1. The CDR3 is 17 residues long. V lost 8 bases, J lost 3 bases, and 12 bases stayed unmatched. Germline CDR1 reads MNHEY; CDR2 reads SMNVEV (reference sequence).

The CDR3 DNA sequence: TGCAGCGCCCTCCCTGCGGGGGGCAGCACAGATACGCAGTATTTT. Its translation: CSALPAGGSTDTQYF. The chain is built from TRBV29-1 and TRBJ2-3; 8 bases match TRBD2. Trimming removed 7 bases from V and 0 bases from J; junction bases left unmatched: 9. The CDR3 consists of 15 residues. In germline, CDR1 is SQVTM, CDR2 ANQGSEA.

V is TRBV6-6 and J is TRBJ2-7, with D hard to call. V was cut by 0 bases and J by 3 bases, with 12 bases left in between. CDR1 and CDR2 (germline): MNHNY, SVGAGI (reference sequence). The CDR3 consists of 15 residues. The CDR3 DNA follows: TGTGCCAGCAGTTACTCGAATACACAGAACTACGAGCAGTACTTC. Encoded protein: CASSYSNTQNYEQYF.